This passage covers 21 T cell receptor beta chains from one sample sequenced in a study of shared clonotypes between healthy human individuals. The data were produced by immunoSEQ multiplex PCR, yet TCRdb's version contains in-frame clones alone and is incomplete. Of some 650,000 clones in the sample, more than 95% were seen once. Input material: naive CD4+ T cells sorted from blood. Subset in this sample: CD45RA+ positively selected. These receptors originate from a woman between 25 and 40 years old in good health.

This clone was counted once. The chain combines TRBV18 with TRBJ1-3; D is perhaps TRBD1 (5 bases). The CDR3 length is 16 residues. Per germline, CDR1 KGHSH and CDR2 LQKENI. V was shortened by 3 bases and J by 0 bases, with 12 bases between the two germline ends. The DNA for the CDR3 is TGTGCCAGCTCACCTCGAAGACAGAGCTCTGGAAACACCATATATTTT. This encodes CASSPRRQSSGNTIYF.

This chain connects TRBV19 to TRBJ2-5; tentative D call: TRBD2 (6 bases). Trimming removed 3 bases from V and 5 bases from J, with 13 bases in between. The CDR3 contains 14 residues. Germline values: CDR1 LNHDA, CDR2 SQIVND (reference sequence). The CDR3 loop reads CASSMKLRGETQYF. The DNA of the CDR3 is TGTGCCAGTAGTATGAAATTACGGGGGGAGACCCAGTACTTC. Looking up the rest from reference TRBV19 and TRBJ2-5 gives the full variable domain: DGGITQSPKYLFRKEGQNVTLSCEQNLNHDAMYWYRQDPGQGLRLIYYSQIVNDFQKGDIAEGYSVSREKKESFPLTVTSAQKNPTAFYLCASSMKLRGETQYFGPGTRLLVL.

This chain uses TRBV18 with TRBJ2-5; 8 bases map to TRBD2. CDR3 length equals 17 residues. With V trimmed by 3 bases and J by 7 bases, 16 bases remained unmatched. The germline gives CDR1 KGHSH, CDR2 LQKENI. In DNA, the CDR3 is TGTGCCAGCTCACCCATGGAAGCAGGACTAGCCGGCGGGACCCAGTACTTC. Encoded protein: CASSPMEAGLAGGTQYF.

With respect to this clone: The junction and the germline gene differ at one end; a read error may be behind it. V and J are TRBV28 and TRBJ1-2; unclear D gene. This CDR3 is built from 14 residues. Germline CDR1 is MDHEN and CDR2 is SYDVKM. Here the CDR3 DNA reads TGTGCCAGCAGTTTATCTTTACAGCCTATGGTGGGAGCCTTC. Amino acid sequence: CASSLSLQPMVGAF.

CDR3 residues: CSVEGSSGRPSYEQYF. Here the CDR3 DNA reads TGCAGCGTTGAGGGGTCTAGCGGGAGACCCTCCTACGAGCAGTACTTC. V gene TRBV29-1 combines with J gene TRBJ2-7; 10 nucleotides line up with TRBD2. The J segment lost 0 bases and the V segment lost 3 bases, leaving 8 bases of the junction unmatched. This CDR3 has 16 amino acids. Germline values: CDR1 SQVTM, CDR2 ANQGSEA.

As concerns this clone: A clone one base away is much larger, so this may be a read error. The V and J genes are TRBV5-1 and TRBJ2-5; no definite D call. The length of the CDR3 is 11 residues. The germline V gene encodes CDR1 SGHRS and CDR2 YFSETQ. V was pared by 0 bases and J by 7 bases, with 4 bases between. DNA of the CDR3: TGCGCCAGCAGCTTGGAAGGGACCCAGTACTTC. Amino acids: CASSLEGTQYF.

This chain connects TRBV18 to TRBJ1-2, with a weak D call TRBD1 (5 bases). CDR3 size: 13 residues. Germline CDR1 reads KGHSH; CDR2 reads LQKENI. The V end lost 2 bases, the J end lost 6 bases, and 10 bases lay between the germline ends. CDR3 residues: CASSPGEGNGYTF. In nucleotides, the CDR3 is TGTGCCAGCTCACCAGGCGAGGGGAATGGCTACACCTTC.

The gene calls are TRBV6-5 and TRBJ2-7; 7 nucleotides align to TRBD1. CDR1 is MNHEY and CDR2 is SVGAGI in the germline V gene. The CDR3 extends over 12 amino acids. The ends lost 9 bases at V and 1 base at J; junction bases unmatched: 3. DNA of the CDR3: TGTGCCAGGGACAGGCTATCCTACGAGCAGTACTTC. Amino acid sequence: CARDRLSYEQYF.

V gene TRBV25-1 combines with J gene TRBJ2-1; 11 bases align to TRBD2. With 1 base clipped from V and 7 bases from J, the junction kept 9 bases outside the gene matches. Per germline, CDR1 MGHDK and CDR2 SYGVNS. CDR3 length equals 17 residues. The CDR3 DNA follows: TGTGCCAGCAGTGAATTGGTCGCTAGCGGGAGGCGAAATGAGCAGTTCTTC. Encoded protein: CASSELVASGRRNEQFF.

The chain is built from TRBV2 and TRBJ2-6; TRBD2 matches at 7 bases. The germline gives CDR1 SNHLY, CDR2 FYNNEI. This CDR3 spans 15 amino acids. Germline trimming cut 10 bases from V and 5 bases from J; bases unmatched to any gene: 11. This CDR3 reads CATYMGGSRANVLTF. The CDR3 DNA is TGTGCCACCTATATGGGGGGGTCGAGGGCCAACGTCCTGACTTTC.

CDR3 residues: CASRGLTAHTGELFF. Here the CDR3 DNA reads TGTGCCAGTAGGGGGCTAACAGCTCACACCGGGGAGCTGTTTTTT. The genes are TRBV19 and TRBJ2-2; tentatively, D is TRBD1 (5 bases). The CDR3 is made up of 15 amino acids. Trimming stripped 6 bases from V and 3 bases from J, with 14 bases between. Germline V CDR1 and CDR2: LNHDA, SQIVND (reference sequence).

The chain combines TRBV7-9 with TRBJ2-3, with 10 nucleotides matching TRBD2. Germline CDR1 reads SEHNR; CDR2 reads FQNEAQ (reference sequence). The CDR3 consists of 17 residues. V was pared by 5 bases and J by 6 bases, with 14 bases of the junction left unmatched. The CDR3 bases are TGTGCCAGCAGCCAACGTTGGACTAGCGGAGAGGTGGATACGCAGTATTTT. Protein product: CASSQRWTSGEVDTQYF.

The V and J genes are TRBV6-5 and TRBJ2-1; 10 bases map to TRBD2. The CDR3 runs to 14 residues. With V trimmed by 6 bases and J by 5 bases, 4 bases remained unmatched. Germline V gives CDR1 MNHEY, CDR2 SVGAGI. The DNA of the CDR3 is TGTGCCAGCAGACGGACTAGCGGACACAATGAGCAGTTCTTC. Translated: CASRRTSGHNEQFF.

The CDR3 bases are TGTGCCAGCTCACCTGAAGCGGTAACCGGGGAGCTGTTTTTT. This sequence encodes CASSPEAVTGELFF. This chain joins TRBV18 and TRBJ2-2, with TRBD2 as a possible D gene (5 bases). Germline CDR1 is KGHSH and CDR2 is LQKENI. The CDR3 sequence is 14 residues long. Trimming left V 3 bases short and J 5 bases short, with 10 bases between.

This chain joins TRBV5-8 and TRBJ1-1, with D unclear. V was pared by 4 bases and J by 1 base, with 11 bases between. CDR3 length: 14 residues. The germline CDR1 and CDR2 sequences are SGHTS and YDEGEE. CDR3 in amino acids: CASSPSGWNTEAFF. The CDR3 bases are TGTGCCAGCAGCCCCTCGGGGTGGAACACTGAAGCTTTCTTT. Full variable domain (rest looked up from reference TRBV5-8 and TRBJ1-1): EAGVTQSPTHLIKTRGQQATLRCSPISGHTSVYWYQQALGLGLQFLLWYDEGEERNRGNFPPRFSGRQFPNYSSELNVNALELEDSALYLCASSPSGWNTEAFFGQGTRLTVV.

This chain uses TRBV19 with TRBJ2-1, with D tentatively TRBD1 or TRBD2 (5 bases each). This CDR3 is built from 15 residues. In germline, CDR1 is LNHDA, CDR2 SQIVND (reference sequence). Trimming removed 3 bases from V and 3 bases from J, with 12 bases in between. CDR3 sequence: CASSIVGPYYNEQFF. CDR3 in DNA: TGTGCCAGTAGTATTGTGGGACCCTACTACAATGAGCAGTTCTTC.

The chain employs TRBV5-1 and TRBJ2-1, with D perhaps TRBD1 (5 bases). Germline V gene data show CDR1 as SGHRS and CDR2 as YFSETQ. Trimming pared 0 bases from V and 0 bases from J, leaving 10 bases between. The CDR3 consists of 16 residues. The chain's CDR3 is CASSLEGLNSYNEQFF. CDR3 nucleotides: TGCGCCAGCAGCTTGGAGGGGCTAAACTCCTACAATGAGCAGTTCTTC.

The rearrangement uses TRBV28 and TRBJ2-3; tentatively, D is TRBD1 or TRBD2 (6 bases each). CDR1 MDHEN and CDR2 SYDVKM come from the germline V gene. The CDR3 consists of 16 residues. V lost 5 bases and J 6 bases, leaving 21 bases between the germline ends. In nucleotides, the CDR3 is TGTGCCAGCAGTGACCCTCGGGGGCGAAATCGGGATACGCAGTATTTT. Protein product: CASSDPRGRNRDTQYF.

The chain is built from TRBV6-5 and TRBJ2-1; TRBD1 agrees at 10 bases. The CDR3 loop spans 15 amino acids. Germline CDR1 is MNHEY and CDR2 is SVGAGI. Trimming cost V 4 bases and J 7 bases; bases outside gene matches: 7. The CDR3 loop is CASSWDRGKSNEQFF. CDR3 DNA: TGTGCCAGCAGTTGGGACAGGGGAAAGAGTAATGAGCAGTTCTTC.

The CDR3 protein is CASSPDRASEKLFF. The DNA of the CDR3 is TGTGCCAGCAGCCCCGATCGCGCGTCTGAAAAACTGTTTTTT. This sequence joins TRBV7-7 and TRBJ1-4, with D unclear. From germline, CDR1 is SSHAT and CDR2 FNYEAQ (reference sequence). V lost 5 bases and J lost 7, with 14 bases in between. This CDR3 has 14 residues.

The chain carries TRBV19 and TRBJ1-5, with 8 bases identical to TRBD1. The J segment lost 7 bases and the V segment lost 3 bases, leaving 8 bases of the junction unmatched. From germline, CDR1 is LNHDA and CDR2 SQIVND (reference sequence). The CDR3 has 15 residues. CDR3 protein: CASSIPGTGDQPQHF. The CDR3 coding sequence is TGTGCCAGTAGTATCCCTGGGACAGGCGACCAGCCCCAGCATTTT.